The 27 T cell receptor beta chains reported below all come from one sample, sequenced in a study of human T cells and chemical hapten exposure. TCRdb fed the RACE reads into MiXCR, producing one record per CDR3 protein. The data show around 62,000 distinct CDR3 sequences, 5.5% to 7.5% seen once. Described time point: pre-sensitization, week 0. Treatment meaning: therapeutic diphenylcyclopropenone sensitization with weekly scalp DPC. Sequences were derived from whole blood, sampled in connection with sensitization to the hapten diphenylcyclopropenone (DPC). These receptors were obtained from a woman between 25 and 40 years old with alopecia areata. Some clones in this sample may be carry-over from other donors' samples.

This clonotype was detected many times. The rearrangement joins TRBV2 to TRBJ1-2, with TRBD1 as a possible D gene (5 bases). The CDR3 has 15 residues. Trimming stripped 6 bases from V and 3 bases from J, with 17 bases between. Germline V gene data show CDR1 as SNHLY and CDR2 as FYNNEI. The CDR3 sequence is CASRATWGNDYGYTF. CDR3 DNA sequence: TGTGCCAGCAGGGCCACTTGGGGGAACGACTATGGCTACACCTTC.

This clonotype was counted at least ten times. This chain uses TRBV20-1 with TRBJ2-1, with 10 bases fitting TRBD2. Trimming removed 1 base from V and 5 bases from J; junction bases left unmatched: 8. Germline V lookup: CDR1 DFQATT, CDR2 SNEGSKA (reference sequence). The CDR3 totals 16 residues. The CDR3 loop reads CSARVASGGSDNEQFF. In DNA, the CDR3 is TGCAGTGCTAGAGTGGCTAGCGGGGGATCTGACAATGAGCAGTTCTTC.

At least ten counts were recorded for this clonotype. V is TRBV5-1 and J is TRBJ2-1; the D gene is possibly TRBD1 (6 bases). V was shortened by 4 bases and J by 0 bases, with 14 bases between the two germline ends. Germline-derived CDR1 and CDR2 are SGHRS and YFSETQ. The CDR3 is 16 amino acids. CDR3: CASSASGESSYNEQFF. In DNA form, the CDR3 reads TGCGCCAGCAGCGCCTCAGGGGAGAGCTCCTACAATGAGCAGTTCTTC.

This clonotype came up many times. V and J are TRBV20-1 and TRBJ2-7; a possible D gene is TRBD2 (6 bases). Germline CDR1 DFQATT, CDR2 SNEGSKA (reference sequence). V lost 1 base and J 2 bases, leaving 15 bases between the germline ends. The CDR3 runs to 15 residues. The CDR3 DNA sequence: TGCAGTGCTAGAGGGGTGGGGGGTGCAACCTACGAGCAGTACTTC. Protein: CSARGVGGATYEQYF.

This clonotype was detected many times. The DNA for the CDR3 is TGCAGTGCTAGCGCGGGCCCGAAAGAGACCCAGTACTTC. Protein sequence: CSASAGPKETQYF. The chain is built from TRBV20-1 and TRBJ2-5, with a possible D match to TRBD2 (5 bases). CDR1 is DFQATT and CDR2 is SNEGSKA in the germline V gene (reference sequence). The length of the CDR3 is 13 residues. V lost 3 bases, J lost 3 bases, and 11 bases lay in between.

The rearrangement links TRBV19 to TRBJ1-1; the D gene is possibly TRBD1 (5 bases). CDR3 size: 14 residues. V shed 2 bases and J shed 3 bases, with 10 bases lying between them. Germline loops: CDR1 LNHDA, CDR2 SQIVND (reference sequence). CDR3 DNA: TGTGCCAGTAGTATAAACGGGGCGGACACTGAAGCTTTCTTT. This encodes CASSINGADTEAFF.

To note about this clonotype: A much larger clone sits a single nucleotide away, making a read error possible. The chain recombines TRBV2 with TRBJ2-3; D gene ambiguous. Trimming cost V 1 base and J 4 bases, with 3 bases left between them. Germline loops: CDR1 SNHLY, CDR2 FYNNEI. This CDR3 contains 12 residues. CDR3 DNA sequence: TGTGCCAGCAGTGAAGGCTCAGATACGCAGTATTTT. This codes for CASSEGSDTQYF.

The rearrangement joins TRBV20-1 to TRBJ1-5; D gene unclear. The CDR3 consists of 12 residues. The V gene lost 3 bases and the J gene lost 4 bases, with 7 bases spanning the gap. The germline V gene has CDR1 DFQATT and CDR2 SNEGSKA (reference sequence). In DNA form, the CDR3 reads TGCAGTGCTAGTTCCGGAAATCAGCCCCAGCATTTT. Translated: CSASSGNQPQHF.

In its sample, this clonotype was seen many times. This chain joins TRBV2 and TRBJ2-7; D is unclear. Germline loops: CDR1 SNHLY, CDR2 FYNNEI. Trimming removed 2 bases at V and 2 bases at J, with 4 bases between. The CDR3 is 12 residues long. CDR3 coding DNA: TGTGCCAGCAGTGAAAGGGCCTACGAGCAGTACTTC. Translating gives CASSERAYEQYF.

In this sample, this clonotype turned up a few times. The chain links TRBV6-5 to TRBJ2-2; D may correspond to TRBD1 or TRBD2 (5 bases each). CDR3 length: 12 amino acids. Trimming shortened V by 6 bases and J by 6 bases, and 8 bases separated the two germline ends. Germline CDR1 reads MNHEY; CDR2 reads SVGAGI. CDR3 loop: CASSRGAGELFF. CDR3 nucleotides: TGTGCCAGCAGCAGAGGGGCCGGGGAGCTGTTTTTT.

This clonotype came up many times. The chain carries TRBV12-3 or TRBV12-4 and TRBJ2-1; perhaps TRBD1 as D (6 bases). Trimming removed 6 bases from V and 2 bases from J, with 11 bases in between. The CDR3 length is 14 residues. CDR3: CASRGHQTYNEQFF. DNA of the CDR3: TGTGCCAGCAGGGGACACCAAACCTACAATGAGCAGTTCTTC.

This clonotype was found many times. The CDR3 sequence is CASSLVPGSNYGYTF. The CDR3 nucleotides read TGCGCCAGCAGCTTGGTTCCAGGGTCTAACTATGGCTACACCTTC. This chain connects TRBV5-1 to TRBJ1-2, with D possibly being TRBD1 (5 bases). V lost 0 bases, J lost 0 bases, and 9 bases lay in between. This CDR3 region has 15 residues. Germline lookup yields CDR1 SGHRS and CDR2 YFSETQ. Drawing the rest from reference TRBV5-1 and TRBJ1-2, the complete variable domain is KAGVTQTPRYLIKTRGQQVTLSCSPISGHRSVSWYQQTPGQGLQFLFEYFSETQRNKGNFPGRFSGRQFSNSRSEMNVSTLELGDSALYLCASSLVPGSNYGYTFGSGTRLTVV.

This clonotype was recorded at least ten times. This sequence joins TRBV7-6 and TRBJ1-5; tentative D call: TRBD1 (6 bases). The V gene lost 3 bases and the J gene lost 2 bases, with 8 bases spanning the gap. CDR3 length: 14 residues. Germline-derived CDR1 and CDR2 are SGHVS and FNYEAQ. CDR3 coding DNA: TGTGCCAGCAGCTTGGGGGCAGGCAATCAGCCCCAGCATTTT. It specifies CASSLGAGNQPQHF. The whole variable domain, remainder taken from reference TRBV7-6 and TRBJ1-5, is GAGVSQSPRYKVTKRGQDVALRCDPISGHVSLYWYRQALGQGPEFLTYFNYEAQQDKSGLPNDRFSAERPEGSISTLTIQRTEQRDSAMYRCASSLGAGNQPQHFGDGTRLSIL.

The chain is built from TRBV3-1 and TRBJ1-2; no clear D. Per the germline V gene, CDR1 is LGHDT and CDR2 is YNNKEL (reference sequence). The CDR3 runs 14 residues. V was trimmed by 0 bases and J by 8 bases, leaving 13 bases between them. CDR3 sequence reads: CASSQETGMRGYTF. The CDR3 region has the DNA TGTGCCAGCAGCCAAGAAACGGGTATGAGAGGCTACACCTTC.

About this clonotype itself: This may come from a read error, since a much larger clone is one base off. The CDR3: CASSEDSRDGYTF. CDR3 in DNA: TGCGCCAGCAGCGAAGACAGCCGCGATGGCTACACCTTC. The V call is TRBV5-1, the J call TRBJ1-2; D is perhaps TRBD1 (5 bases). This CDR3 region has 13 residues. Trimming removed 4 bases from V and 6 bases from J, with 13 bases in between. The germline CDR1 and CDR2 sequences are SGHRS and YFSETQ.

This clonotype was observed many times. The CDR3 region has the DNA TGCAGTGCTAGAGACCCAGTGAAGGGCACTAGCGTCCAAGAGACCCAGTACTTC. It is translated as CSARDPVKGTSVQETQYF. The genes are TRBV20-1 and TRBJ2-5; 7 bases are a match to TRBD2. Germline V lookup: CDR1 DFQATT, CDR2 SNEGSKA (reference sequence). Losses at the gene ends were 0 bases for V and 1 base for J; bases not matched to a gene: 14. The CDR3 runs 18 residues.

This clonotype has at least ten counts. The V call is TRBV20-1, the J call TRBJ1-3, with D unresolved. V shed 0 bases and J shed 3 bases, with 9 bases lying between them. CDR1 and CDR2 (germline): DFQATT, SNEGSKA (reference sequence). The CDR3 runs 14 residues. This CDR3 is CSARDSTYGNTIYF. For the CDR3, the DNA is TGCAGTGCTAGAGATAGTACATATGGAAACACCATATATTTT.

The sample holds many counts of this clonotype. The chain joins TRBV7-3 to TRBJ2-3, with TRBD2 identical over 11 bases. Germline V lookup: CDR1 SGHTA, CDR2 FQGTGA. The CDR3 spans 18 residues. The trim removed 5 bases at V and 4 bases at J, leaving 14 bases unmatched. The CDR3 region has the DNA TGTGCCAGCAGCGAAATAGTGTCGTCTAGCGGGGGGCCAGATACGCAGTATTTT. It yields the protein CASSEIVSSSGGPDTQYF.

CDR3 bases: TGTGCCAGCAGCTCACTTAGTGGGGACAGTTCACCCCTCCACTTT. Protein sequence: CASSSLSGDSSPLHF. The chain links TRBV7-2 to TRBJ1-6; 7 nucleotides agree with TRBD1. The length of the CDR3 is 15 residues. V was clipped by 4 bases and J by 9 bases; unmatched bases: 9. Germline V gene sequence: CDR1 SGHTA, CDR2 FQGNSA.

The table lists this clonotype with a few counts. J is TRBJ1-5 and V is TRBV2; D is unclear. Germline V gene sequence: CDR1 SNHLY, CDR2 FYNNEI. This CDR3 is built from 14 residues. Trimming cost V 9 bases and J 1 base, with 13 bases left between them. CDR3 nucleotide sequence: TGTGCCAGTAGGGAAGGGCTCAGCAATCAGCCCCAGCATTTT. As protein: CASREGLSNQPQHF.

This clonotype was seen repeatedly, ten times or more. The chain links TRBV30 to TRBJ2-3; TRBD1 or TRBD2 may be the D gene (7 bases each). The CDR3 covers 16 residues. Between the trimmed V and J ends, which lost 5 bases and 5 bases, there was a span of 23 bases. CDR1 and CDR2 from the germline V gene are GTSNPN and SVGIG (reference sequence). In nucleotides, the CDR3 is TGTGCCTGGCTGCGGCTAGCGGACAGGTTGGGAGATACGCAGTATTTT. Its translation: CAWLRLADRLGDTQYF. The full variable domain, in which reference TRBV30 and TRBJ2-3 provide the parts outside the CDR3, is SQTIHQWPATLVQPVGSPLSLECTVEGTSNPNLYWYRQAAGRGLQLLFYSVGIGQISSEVPQNLSASRPQDRQFILSSKKLLLSDSGFYLCAWLRLADRLGDTQYFGPGTRLTVL.

V and J are TRBV10-1 and TRBJ1-2; no reliable D call. Germline CDR1 WNHNN, CDR2 SYGVQD (reference sequence). The ends were cut back, 0 bases at V and 8 bases at J, with 19 bases in the middle. The CDR3 is 16 residues long. The CDR3 loop is CASSESSRNGRYGYTF. CDR3 nucleotide sequence: TGCGCCAGCAGTGAGTCCAGTCGTAACGGACGTTACGGCTACACCTTC.

The sample holds many counts of this clonotype. This rearrangement joins TRBV20-1 to TRBJ2-3, with TRBD2 matching 7 bases. This CDR3 is built from 15 residues. Germline-derived CDR1 and CDR2 are DFQATT and SNEGSKA (reference sequence). The V segment lost 0 bases and the J segment 6 bases; nucleotides outside the gene matches: 9. DNA for the CDR3: TGCAGTGCTAGAGATGGAGGAACTAGCGAGGATACGCAGTATTTT. Translating it yields CSARDGGTSEDTQYF.

In its sample, this clonotype was seen many times. CDR3 amino acids: CASSPMTGSPEAFF. The DNA for the CDR3 is TGTGCCAGCTCACCAATGACAGGGTCCCCTGAAGCTTTCTTT. This chain uses TRBV18 with TRBJ1-1, with TRBD1 matching 7 bases. Germline lookup yields CDR1 KGHSH and CDR2 LQKENI. Germline trimming cut 2 bases from V and 6 bases from J; bases unmatched to any gene: 6. This CDR3 has 14 amino acids.

The chain combines TRBV19 with TRBJ2-5; 8 bases are a match to TRBD2. Germline V gene lookup returns CDR1 LNHDA and CDR2 SQIVND (reference sequence). The length of the CDR3 is 15 residues. V trimming: 3 bases; J trimming: 2 bases; junction bases outside the gene matches: 5. The CDR3 here is CASSMESGGQETQYF. Written as DNA, the CDR3 is TGTGCCAGTAGTATGGAGAGCGGGGGACAAGAGACCCAGTACTTC.

This clonotype appeared many times. The J gene is TRBJ2-3, the V gene TRBV12-3 or TRBV12-4; D remains unclear. The length of the CDR3 is 12 residues. Between the trimmed V and J ends, which lost 3 bases and 5 bases, there was a span of 6 bases. This CDR3 is CASSFGGDTQYF. The CDR3 nucleotides are TGTGCCAGCAGTTTTGGTGGAGATACGCAGTATTTT.

This clonotype appeared a few times. The rearrangement links TRBV30 to TRBJ1-1; D ambiguous. The germline V gene has CDR1 GTSNPN and CDR2 SVGIG (reference sequence). The V and J ends lost 4 bases and 1 base respectively, with 10 bases between them. This CDR3 has 13 amino acids. The DNA of the CDR3 is TGTGCCTGGAAGCAGGCGTCGAACACTGAAGCTTTCTTT. Protein sequence: CAWKQASNTEAFF.